This T cell receptor (beta chain) comes out of a study of OX40 agonist ivuxolimab in advanced cancers. Study-level findings and limits: Some nonresponders additionally presented with little normalized T-cell clonal expansion.

TCRdb's copy holds only in-frame clones and misses some; the assay was immunoSEQ multiplex PCR. Found here are around 97,000 clones, about four fifths of them singletons; the top ten hold roughly 5%. As concerns this clone: The antigen is not known.

The CDR3 is made up of 20 amino acids. Trimming shortened V by 1 base and J by 0 bases, and 22 bases separated the two germline ends. Germline CDR1 and CDR2: LNHDA and SQIVND (reference sequence). The receptor was isolated from an adult with an advanced solid tumor such as melanoma, head and neck, liver or kidney cancer. This specimen consisted of CD4+ or CD8+ T cells sorted from blood, obtained in a trial of the OX40 agonist ivuxolimab. The rearrangement links TRBV19 to TRBJ2-4, with D tentatively TRBD2 (5 bases). The CDR3 is CASSIGFRGQPVVAKNIQYF. CDR3 nucleotides: TGTGCCAGTAGTATAGGATTTCGGGGTCAGCCGGTGGTAGCCAAAAACATTCAGTACTTC.